The sequence of this T cell receptor beta chain was determined in a study of CD8 T cells in ankylosing spondylitis. In TCRdb, the 5' RACE reads were re-called with MiXCR into one record per CDR3 protein. Here the sample spans some 330,000 distinct CDR3 sequences, less than 9.5% being singletons. This clonotype showed up just a few times. Its antigen remains unknown. Germline values: CDR1 MGHDK, CDR2 SYGVNS. The CDR3 has 15 residues. V shed 6 bases and J 2 bases; nucleotides not matched to a gene: 7. General study points: Apparently characteristic of ankylosing spondylitis blood was a TCR beta motif (fewer than 10 highly homologous variants). Several of the motif variants were reported before in synovial fluid and blood from reactive arthritis.

Sequenced input: blood, either unsorted or a sorted T cell fraction (not recorded which). The sequence was collected from a male donor with ankylosing spondylitis. The rearrangement links TRBV25-1 to TRBJ2-1; 7 bases are shared with TRBD1. The CDR3 bases are TGTGCCAGCAGCGGGGAACAGGGGACCTACAATGAGCAGTTCTTC. Protein sequence: CASSGEQGTYNEQFF.